This T cell receptor beta chain was recovered during a study of cytomegalovirus exposure and HLA in healthy donors (dated by TCRdb to about 2017). Turning to the overall study: According to an earlier analysis of 587 of the donors, roughly 180 million T cells yielded over 90 million unique TCR beta sequences and 250 to 350 Gb of sequence data. Genome-wide SNP genotypes for about three fifths of the roughly 700 donors were used in a later genetic analysis, which treated that subset as a discovery cohort. Class I and class II HLA loci were covered by the typing at four-digit resolution. Along with the roughly 670-subject first cohort, a separate validation cohort of 120 different subjects was used. The genetic ancestry cluster associated with self-reported Caucasian donors included about four fifths of the roughly 380 genotyped donors. Across some 400 genotyped donors of the cohort, an average of about 240,000 unique TCR beta nucleotide sequences per donor were sequenced, and 15% to 20% of those sequences were non-productive. Donor age, sex, ethnicity and CMV serostatus were collected together with the repertoire data. A later analysis re-examined previously published TCR beta repertoires from just over 650 donors and added high-resolution HLA genotyping to investigate patterns of TCR occurrence. All discovery cohort repertoires had been generated on a single sequencing platform. The study combined high-throughput TCR immunosequencing, statistical association of individual TCRs with disease status, and machine learning to predict cytomegalovirus infection status. In the later analysis, no new phenotypic data were used to find candidate immune exposures; instead, reliance was placed on TCR beta sequences and their occurrence across donors. The aim of the study was to test whether cataloging public T cell receptors could identify signatures of past pathogen exposure. An early release covering just under 650 HLA-typed donors comprised about 310 gigabases of sequencing data and about 90 million unique TCR sequences. The study used immunosequencing to profile the T cell repertoires of hundreds of subjects and linked those repertoires to cytomegalovirus serostatus. Several DR-DQ haplotypes were handled as single units for association and clustering because linkage in the cohort was strong. The number of donors typed differed by locus, with 629-630 for A, B, C, DRB1 and DQB1, 522 for DQA1, about 610 for DPA1, and some 440 for DPB1. An earlier analysis of several hundred of the donors applied high-throughput TCR beta sequencing to assess whether each TCR beta V gene segment acted as functional or pseudogenic.

Library preparation was by the immunoSEQ multiplex PCR assay. For the multiplex PCR, a mixture combining 60 forward primers for TCR Vbeta segments and 13 reverse primers for TCR Jbeta segments was used. A multiplex PCR assay on genomic DNA amplified the CDR3 region of rearranged TCR beta genes. Amplified TCR beta libraries were sequenced as 87-base-pair reads on the Illumina HiSeq System. As for how the authors treated the data: In a later analysis, roughly 80 million unique TCR beta chains were counted across the 650 to 750 repertoires, and approximately 9.9 million of these chains were shared by at least two donors. Raw reads were error-corrected and collapsed into unique sequences with a nearest-neighbor algorithm that merged closely related sequences to remove PCR and sequencing errors. To assign V, D and J gene segments, CDR3 sequences were aligned to IMGT reference sequences. For a sequence to be retained, a match of at least six nucleotides was required to both a V gene segment and a J gene segment. A rearrangement was called productive if the CDR3 had no stop codons and remained in frame with V and J, and every other rearrangement was called non-productive. Following IMGT convention, CDR3 was defined as the stretch from the second conserved V-encoded cysteine up to the conserved J-encoded phenylalanine. The earlier analysis of a few hundred of the donors excluded sequences that lacked an unambiguous match to a single V gene segment. In an earlier analysis of around 590 of the donors, a V segment was called functional when productive rearrangements were above 56.7%, and segregating when the standard deviation between donors exceeded 5%. A statistical classification framework was developed to diagnose cytomegalovirus status using the catalog of TCR beta chain sequences. V and J gene assignment, in a later analysis, came from comparing TCR nucleotide sequences with IMGT/GENE-DB human TR gene sequences. Using the TCRdist pipeline, a later analysis assigned CDR3 sequences along with most-parsimonious VDJ recombination scenarios. In a later analysis, each TCR beta chain was defined by its CDR3 amino acid sequence together with its V-gene family, and reads lacking a unique V-gene family were excluded. In a later analysis, fewer than 650 highly shared, low-generation-probability nucleotide sequences were removed to address suspected cross-contamination and a sequencing artifact. For each public chain, a later analysis derived a clonal expansion index from normalized ranks of inferred template counts within each repertoire. A later analysis computed generation probabilities with a VDJ recombination model fitted to out-of-frame rearrangements, and checked the results against IGoR. Hypergeometric tests were used in a later analysis to score TCR-TCR, TCR-HLA and TCR-CMV co-occurrence, with a repertoire-size bias correction applied to the TCR pairs. To estimate false discovery rates, a later analysis permuted the HLA or CMV assignments 20 times. A later analysis grouped co-occurring TCRs with DBSCAN, adding TCRdist sequence similarity when clustering within HLA-allele-positive subsets. For co-occurrence clustering, repertoires with fewer than 30,000 or more than 120,000 public chains were excluded, along with a handful of repertoires with anomalous nucleotide sharing. TCRdb carries this immuneACCESS record with in-frame sequences only. Its versions omit some clonotypes, under half of them owing to an unresolved V gene in the studies checked, with the rest unexplained. V and J calls plus clone size are reproduced from that table; the DNA served to infer D and trimming. This sample's listing comprises 40,000 to 60,000 clones. The biggest ten clones account for approximately 6.6% of the sample.

V is clipped by 5 bases and J by 6 bases, and the sequence between their germline boundaries is 17 bases long. Counted from cysteine to phenylalanine, this CDR3 has 15 amino acids. Left in the record is the CDR3 DNA by itself, 45 bases read in frame from the first base. CDR1 and CDR2, per the germline V gene (reference sequence), are GTSNPN and SVGIG. Broad study findings and their caveats: Because counts were too low, seventeen rarely observed V segments, including chromosome 9 orphons, were left out of the earlier analysis of several hundred of the donors. Several of the top co-occurrence clusters appeared to be linked to parvovirus B19, influenza, CMV and Epstein-Barr virus, according to a later analysis. The classifier was reported to diagnose cytomegalovirus status with high specificity and sensitivity in both the original cohort and the validation cohort. In vitro tests confirmed that three of the cytomegalovirus-associated TCR beta chains recognize cytomegalovirus antigens. According to the authors, the approach could potentially be generalized to other disease states and immunological phenotypes. The presence/absence analyses assumed that sequencing depth was roughly uniform across donors, and that assumption may not be true. In an earlier analysis of more than 450 of the donors, most TCR beta V segments were observed in productive rearrangements about 87% or about 30% of the time, broadly matching IMGT annotations. A total of fewer than 200 TCR beta chains were listed by the study as associated with cytomegalovirus. A further reported finding was that TCR beta sequences accurately predicted the HLA-A and HLA-B alleles for most subjects in the first cohort. Some IMGT-functional V segments, including TRBV6-2 and TRBV6-3, could not be distinguished by the 87-base-pair reads and were therefore excluded. According to a later analysis, TCR association rates differed among HLA loci, with DRB1 alleles showing the most associated TCRs and HLA-C alleles showing the fewest. Linkage disequilibrium might explain the correlated functional status among segregating V segments, but an unknown experimental factor could not be ruled out. For the cohort, immune exposure information was limited to CMV serostatus. In a later genetic analysis, a missense DCLRE1C variant was associated with V-gene and J-gene trimming of TCR beta chains, and the association was replicated in an independent cohort. Across donors, most TCR sequences were observed very rarely, whereas some public TCRs were present in many individuals. According to a later analysis, most CMV-associated TCR beta chains appeared to be HLA-restricted, and the HLA associations seemed to be driven largely by CMV exposure. In a later genetic analysis, fewer N-insertions in productive TCRs were reported among donors in an Asian-associated ancestry cluster than the 666-donor mean. A later analysis found that HLA-associated TCR beta chains were more clonally expanded and had lower generation probabilities than equally common non-associated chains. HLA typing was unavailable for some donors at each locus, so association tests used only the typed subset. At a false discovery rate of 0.05, a later analysis linked approximately 18,000 TCR beta sequences to specific HLA alleles. When HLA alleles, especially DR and DQ, strongly co-occurred, TCR associations were difficult to assign to individual alleles. A cluster of highly shared sequence variants was judged likely to be a technical artifact of the sequencing pipeline. In this cohort, only TCR beta chains were sequenced, and detectable features were limited by the absence of alpha or paired-chain data.

Concerning this clone itself: Its antigen is not yet known.

The cohort comprised fewer than 750 healthy bone marrow donors. At the time of sampling, every cohort member was nominally healthy, though immune exposures that went unrecorded were likely present. The donor tested CMV seropositive and was one of the 289 seropositive cohort members. A peripheral blood sample was collected from each donor, and TCR beta sequencing was performed on peripheral blood mononuclear cells. The Qiagen DNeasy Blood Extraction Kit was used to extract genomic DNA from the blood cell samples. The clonotype was recovered from a male donor in good health and CMV-seropositive. Specimen: PBMCs. The receptor chain draws on TRBV30 and TRBJ1-6; the D gene is unclear. CDR3 sequence: CAWSLVSTGNSPLHF. The sequence in DNA is TGTGCCTGGTCGTTAGTCTCAACCGGTAATTCACCCCTCCACTTT.